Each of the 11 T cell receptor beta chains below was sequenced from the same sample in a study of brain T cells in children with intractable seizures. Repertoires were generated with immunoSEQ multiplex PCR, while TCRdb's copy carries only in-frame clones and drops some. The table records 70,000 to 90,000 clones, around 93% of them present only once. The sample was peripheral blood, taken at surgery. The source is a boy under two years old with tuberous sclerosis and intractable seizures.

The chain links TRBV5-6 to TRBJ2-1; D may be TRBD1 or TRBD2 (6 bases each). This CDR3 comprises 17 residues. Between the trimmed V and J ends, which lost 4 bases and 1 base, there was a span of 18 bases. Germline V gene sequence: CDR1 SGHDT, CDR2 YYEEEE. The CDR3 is CASSNRRGPQSYNEQFF. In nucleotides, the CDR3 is TGTGCCAGCAGCAATAGACGGGGGCCCCAATCCTACAATGAGCAGTTCTTC.

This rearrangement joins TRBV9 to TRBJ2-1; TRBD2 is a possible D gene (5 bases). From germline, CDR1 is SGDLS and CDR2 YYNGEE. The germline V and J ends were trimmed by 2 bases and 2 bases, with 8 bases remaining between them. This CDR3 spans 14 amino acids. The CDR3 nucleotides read TGTGCCAGCAGCGTGGAGGTAACCTACAATGAGCAGTTCTTC. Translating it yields CASSVEVTYNEQFF.

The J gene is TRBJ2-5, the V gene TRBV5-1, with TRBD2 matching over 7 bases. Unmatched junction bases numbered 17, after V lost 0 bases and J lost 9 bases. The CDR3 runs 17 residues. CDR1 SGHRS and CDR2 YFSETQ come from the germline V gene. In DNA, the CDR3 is TGCGCCAGCAGCTTGGCCAAGAGCGGGGCTCTTCCGGGGGCCCAGTACTTC. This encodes CASSLAKSGALPGAQYF.

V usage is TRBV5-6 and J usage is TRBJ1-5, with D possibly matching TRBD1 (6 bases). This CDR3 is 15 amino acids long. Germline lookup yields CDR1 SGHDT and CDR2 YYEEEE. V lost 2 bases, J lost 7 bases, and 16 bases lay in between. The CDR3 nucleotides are TGTGCCAGCAGCTTTAGTACCAGGGGTAACCAGCCCCAGCATTTT. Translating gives CASSFSTRGNQPQHF.

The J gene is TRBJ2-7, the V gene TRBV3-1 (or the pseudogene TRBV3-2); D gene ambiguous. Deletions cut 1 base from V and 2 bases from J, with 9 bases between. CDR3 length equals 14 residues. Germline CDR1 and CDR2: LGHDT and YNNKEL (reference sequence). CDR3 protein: CASSQVNPAYEQYF. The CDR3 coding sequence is TGTGCCAGCAGCCAAGTGAACCCTGCCTACGAGCAGTACTTC.

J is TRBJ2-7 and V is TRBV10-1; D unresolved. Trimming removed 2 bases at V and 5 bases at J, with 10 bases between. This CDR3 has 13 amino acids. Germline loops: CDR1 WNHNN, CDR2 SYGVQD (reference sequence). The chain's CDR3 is CASSEHFRNEQYF. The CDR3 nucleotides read TGCGCCAGCAGTGAGCATTTCAGGAACGAGCAGTACTTC.

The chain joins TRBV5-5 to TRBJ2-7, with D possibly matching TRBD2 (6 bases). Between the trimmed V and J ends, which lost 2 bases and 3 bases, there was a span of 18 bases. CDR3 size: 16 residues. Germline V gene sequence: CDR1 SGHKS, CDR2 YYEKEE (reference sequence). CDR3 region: CASSFIVGTGFYEQYF. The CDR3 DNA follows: TGTGCCAGCAGCTTTATAGTAGGGACTGGATTCTACGAGCAGTACTTC.

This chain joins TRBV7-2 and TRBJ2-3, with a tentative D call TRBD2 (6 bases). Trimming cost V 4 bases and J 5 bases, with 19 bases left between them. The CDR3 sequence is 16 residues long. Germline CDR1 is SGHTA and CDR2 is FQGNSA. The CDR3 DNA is TGTGCCAGCAGCTCCCAAGGGCCGATCGGGGGAGATACGCAGTATTTT. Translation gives CASSSQGPIGGDTQYF.

The CDR3 DNA reads as TGTGCCTGGAGACACCCCCTAGCGGGGGGCCACGAGCAGTACTTC. Translated, it gives CAWRHPLAGGHEQYF. The rearrangement joins TRBV30 to TRBJ2-7, with 11 nucleotides matching TRBD2. The CDR3 consists of 15 residues. Germline assignment: CDR1 GTSNPN and CDR2 SVGIG (reference sequence). J was trimmed by 5 bases and V by 3 bases; bases with no gene match: 9.

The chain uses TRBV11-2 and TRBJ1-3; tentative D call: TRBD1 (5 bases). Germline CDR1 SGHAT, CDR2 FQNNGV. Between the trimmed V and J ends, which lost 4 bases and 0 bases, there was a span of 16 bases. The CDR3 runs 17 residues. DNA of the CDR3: TGTGCCAGCAGCTCTAGGATAAGACAGAACTCTGGAAACACCATATATTTT. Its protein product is CASSSRIRQNSGNTIYF.

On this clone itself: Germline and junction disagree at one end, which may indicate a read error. CDR3 in amino acids: CASREWSVNEQFF. Written as DNA, the CDR3 is TGTGCCAGCCGTGAGTGGTCAGTCAATGAGCAGTTCTTC. This chain uses TRBV25-1 with TRBJ2-1; the D is unclear. Per germline, CDR1 MGHDK and CDR2 SYGVNS. The CDR3 covers 13 residues.